Sequencing of this T cell receptor (beta chain) was carried out in a study of identical twins. Template switching created a universal primer site, and the cDNA included unique molecular identifiers. TCRdb redid the calling of the 5' RACE reads with MiXCR, one entry per CDR3 protein. Among a few hundred thousand distinct CDR3 sequences listed, more than 9% were seen once. Germline CDR1 is ENHRY and CDR2 is SYGVKD. V lost 3 bases to trimming and J lost 5 bases; unmatched junction nucleotides: 10. There are 16 residues in the CDR3. These data also formed part of another study, on yellow fever vaccine responses in identical twins. From that report: Twins' T cell vaccine responses reportedly looked partly convergent, partly personalized.

The sample taken for sequencing was PBMCs. V usage is TRBV10-3 and J usage is TRBJ2-3; 8 positions match TRBD2. The clonotype comes from a woman aged 18-29 years in good health. The CDR3: CAISDLAGGAKDTQYF. CDR3 DNA sequence: TGTGCCATCAGTGACCTAGCCGGGGGGGCCAAAGATACGCAGTATTTT.